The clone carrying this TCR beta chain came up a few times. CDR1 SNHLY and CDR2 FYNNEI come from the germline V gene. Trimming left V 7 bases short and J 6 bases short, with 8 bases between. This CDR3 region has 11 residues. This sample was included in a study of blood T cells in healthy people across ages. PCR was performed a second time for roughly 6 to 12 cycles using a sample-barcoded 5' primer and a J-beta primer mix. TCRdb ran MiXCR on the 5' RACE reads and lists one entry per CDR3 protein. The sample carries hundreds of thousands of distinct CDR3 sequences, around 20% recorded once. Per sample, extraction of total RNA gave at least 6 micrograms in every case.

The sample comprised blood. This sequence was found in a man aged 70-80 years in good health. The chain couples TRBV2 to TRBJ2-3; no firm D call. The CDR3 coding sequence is TGTGCCAGCAAGTTAGGGGATACGCAGTATTTT. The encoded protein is CASKLGDTQYF.